The clone carrying this T cell receptor (beta chain) was seen at least ten times. As yet, its antigen is unknown. Each patient was aged 18 to 65 and had newly diagnosed hyperthyroidism of under 2 months' duration. Fresh 10 ml peripheral blood yielded PBMCs. Germline CDR1 is KGHSH and CDR2 is LQKENI. The CDR3 is made up of 17 amino acids. V gave up 3 bases and J gave up 1 base, with 16 bases separating them. The sample originates from a study of T cells in Graves' hyperthyroidism and ophthalmopathy. Whole-study context: Peripheral blood was obtained at initial diagnosis, preceding any treatment.

RNA transcripts served as the template for amplifying TCR beta CDR3 regions. The primer set for the first-round RT-PCR of the TCR CDR3 was HTBI. MiXCR, applied by TCRdb to the multiplex PCR reads, yields one record per CDR3 protein. The sample has approximately 420,000 distinct CDR3 sequences, 14% to 15% seen once. Study observations and caveats: Blood samples included most of the expanded thyroid clonotypes exceeding 0.001.

This chain links TRBV18 with TRBJ1-5, with a possible D match to TRBD1 (6 bases). The clonotype originates from a woman aged 25 to 39 with Graves' hyperthyroidism. The sequenced material came from blood. The CDR3 loop reads CASSPSMVGASNQPQHF. CDR3 coding DNA: TGTGCCAGCTCACCGTCAATGGTGGGGGCAAGCAATCAGCCCCAGCATTTT.